The clone carrying this TCR beta chain was seen at least ten times. The antigen remains unidentified. Germline CDR1 is SQVTM and CDR2 is ANQGSEA. With 6 bases clipped from V and 4 bases from J, the junction kept 3 bases outside the gene matches. The CDR3 has 12 amino acids. This sample stems from a study of regulatory T cells in long-lasting Graves disease. Study-level information: Newly diagnosed Graves' patients took antithyroid drugs under 3 months.

Described time point: newly diagnosed GD, antithyroid drugs for less than 3 months. Following extraction of RNA from PBMCs, that RNA was used to make the TCR library. Patients with Graves' disease were diagnosed by American Thyroid Association guidelines. Assembly of TCR beta libraries relied on iRepertoire HTBI primers together with Arm-PCR of CDR3 regions. MiXCR, applied by TCRdb to the multiplex PCR reads, yields one record per CDR3 protein. The table lists approximately 470,000 distinct CDR3 sequences, 16% of them singletons, with more than 9% in the top ten. Findings and limits, study-wide: Favored gene segments in persistent disease were TRBV28, TRBJ1-2 and TRBJ2-5.

These data were also reused for a study on T cells in Graves' hyperthyroidism and ophthalmopathy.

The J gene is TRBJ2-5, the V gene TRBV29-1, with 9 bases matching TRBD1. This receptor was obtained from a middle-aged man with Graves disease. The sequenced sample was peripheral blood mononuclear cells (PBMCs), obtained at new diagnosis, from a patient treated with antithyroid drugs. CDR3 region: CSVIQGAETQYF. The DNA of the CDR3 is TGCAGCGTGATACAGGGGGCAGAGACCCAGTACTTC.